This entry describes one T cell receptor (beta chain). The antigen it recognizes is unknown. Base qualities are not recorded, but no much larger clone differs from it by a single base. The germline V gene (reference sequence) specifies MNHEY as CDR1 and SMNVEV as CDR2. From the cysteine through the phenylalanine, the CDR3 covers 12 amino acids. Only CDR3 DNA remains: 36 bases, in frame from the first base. V is reduced by 8 bases and J by 2 bases, leaving a spacing of 9 bases between them. This entry is derived from a study of blood T cell repertoires in COVID-19 (dated by TCRdb to the early 2020s). General notes on the study: Samples covering the acute and convalescent phases of COVID-19 were provided by collaborators in the United States, Italy and Spain. The prospective study material was composed of cDNA or gDNA derived from T cells, B-cell-depleted T cells, or PBMCs. Subjects who had been exposed to COVID-19, were actively infected with it, or had recovered from it provided the deeply sampled blood TCRbeta repertoires that made up the dataset. The repertoires were released in a freely available public database meant as a resource for research on the immune response to SARS-CoV-2. Samples were obtained from the ongoing ImmuneRACE study (first 160 participants) and from 1,200 or so subjects provided by 6 global collaborators. Nearly every sample came with metadata listing a de-identified subject ID, COVID-19 status, age in years and sex. Where available, HLA class I and class II types were taken from metadata supplied by the sample provider and were not determined by assay-based typing.

Findings and caveats that apply to the study as a whole: Clinical and demographic metadata were provided uncurated, with the amount varying by source and participant.

TCRbeta CDR3 regions were amplified from genomic DNA using the immunoSEQ Assay, a bias-controlled multiplex PCR. The paper's processing steps were these. The number of nucleated cells in each sample was estimated from the amplification of reference gene primers within the assay. To quantify the absolute abundance of each unique TCRbeta CDR3 rearrangement, sequence reads were collapsed and filtered. For each sample, productive Simpson clonality was calculated by taking the square root of Simpson's diversity index across productive rearrangements. Held by TCRdb, this immuneACCESS table contains in-frame sequences only and omits some clones. Under half of the omission traces to an unresolved V gene where checked; the cause of the rest is unknown. V and J calls and clone size are given by that table; D and trimming were obtained from the DNA. This sample gives about 270,000 clones in total; more than 80% of them show up just once. Jointly, the top ten make up 2% to 3% of the sample.

In the prospective study, participants were about 18 to 90 years old, resided in approximately 25 geographic areas of the United States, and were enrolled through a virtual design. Cohort assignment in the prospective study relied on participant-reported clinical history from a screening survey and a study questionnaire. ImmuneRACE Cohort 3 recovered participants were defined by two consecutive negative NP/OP PCR tests, healthcare professional clearance, or symptom resolution. Mobile phlebotomists in the prospective study collected whole blood, serum and a nasopharyngeal or oropharyngeal swab from every participant. Participants in the prospective study had the option to provide additional blood draws and questionnaires over a roughly 2-month period. Before DNA extraction, blood samples from the prospective study were shipped at room temperature or frozen.

This chain is built from TRBV27 and TRBJ1-2; no confident D gene assignment can be made. The receptor was isolated from a woman younger than 30 who had recovered from COVID-19. Sequenced input: PBMCs or T cells enriched from blood (not recorded which). CDR3 protein: CASRSGNYGYTF. The bases read TGTGCCAGCCGATCGGGGAACTATGGCTACACCTTC.